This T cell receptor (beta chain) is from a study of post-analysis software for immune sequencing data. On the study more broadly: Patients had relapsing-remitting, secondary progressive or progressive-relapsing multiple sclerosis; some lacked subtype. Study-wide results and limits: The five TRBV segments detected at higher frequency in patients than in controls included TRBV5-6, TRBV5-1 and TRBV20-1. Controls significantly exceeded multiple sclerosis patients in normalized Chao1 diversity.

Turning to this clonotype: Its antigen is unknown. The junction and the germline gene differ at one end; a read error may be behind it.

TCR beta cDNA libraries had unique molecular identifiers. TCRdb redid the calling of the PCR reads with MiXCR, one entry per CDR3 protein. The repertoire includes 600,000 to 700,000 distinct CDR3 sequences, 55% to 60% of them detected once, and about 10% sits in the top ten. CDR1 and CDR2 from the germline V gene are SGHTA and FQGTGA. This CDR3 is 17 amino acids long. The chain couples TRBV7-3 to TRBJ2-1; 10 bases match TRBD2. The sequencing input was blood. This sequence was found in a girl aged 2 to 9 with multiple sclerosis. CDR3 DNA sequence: TGTGCCAGCAGCTTAGATCCGGGACTAGCGCCGTACAATAAGCAGTTCTTC. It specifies CASSLDPGLAPYNKQFF.